This record concerns one T cell receptor (beta chain) sequence. Authors' processing steps: Estimation of nucleated cell counts relied on the amplification of reference gene primers. Repertoires were generated with immunoSEQ multiplex PCR, while TCRdb's copy carries only in-frame clones and drops some. The DNA was the basis for D and trimming; V, J and clone size are from that table. The table has 130,000 or so clones, about 72% seen once. Germline V CDR1 and CDR2: SGDLS, YYNGEE. This CDR3 spans 15 amino acids. V was clipped by 3 bases and J by 1 base; unmatched bases: 1. The sample is drawn from a study of blood T cell repertoires in COVID-19. Study summary: COVID-19 samples from acute and convalescent phases originated in the United States, Italy and Spain. PBMCs, B-cell-depleted T cells, or T cells provided the cDNA or gDNA that made up the material.

This rearrangement joins TRBV9 to TRBJ2-4, with 10 bases fitting TRBD2. This sequence was found in a woman in her 70s with acute or convalescent COVID-19. The sample comprised peripheral blood. The CDR3 nucleotides read TGTGCCAGCAGCGATAGCGGGGGGGCCAAAAACATTCAGTACTTC. This encodes CASSDSGGAKNIQYF.